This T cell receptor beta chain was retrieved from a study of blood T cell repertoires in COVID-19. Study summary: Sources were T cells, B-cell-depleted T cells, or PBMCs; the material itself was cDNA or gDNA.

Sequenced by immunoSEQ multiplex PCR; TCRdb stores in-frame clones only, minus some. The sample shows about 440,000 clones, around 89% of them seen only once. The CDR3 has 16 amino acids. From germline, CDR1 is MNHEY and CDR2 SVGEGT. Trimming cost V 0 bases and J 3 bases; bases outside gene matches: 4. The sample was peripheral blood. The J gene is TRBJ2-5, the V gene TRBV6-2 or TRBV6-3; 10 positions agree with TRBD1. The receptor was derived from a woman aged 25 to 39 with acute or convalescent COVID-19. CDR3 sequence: CASSYSIGQGEETQYF. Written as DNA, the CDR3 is TGTGCCAGCAGTTACTCAATAGGACAGGGGGAAGAGACCCAGTACTTC.